This TCR beta chain was observed in a study of T-cell memory formation after mild COVID-19. The wider study: TCR clusters showed largely donor specificity. Study outcomes and limitations: Some clones that responded turned up in pre-infection memory, which suggests that cross-reactive memory joined in. The study found contracting CD4+ clones mainly in CM and EM and contracting CD8+ clones in EMRA.

Points on this clonotype: The antigen remains unidentified.

TCRdb independently ran MiXCR on the 5' RACE reads; one entry per CDR3 protein. Among hundreds of thousands of distinct CDR3 sequences listed, 13% to 15% were seen once. V was trimmed by 4 bases and J by 12 bases, leaving 13 bases between them. Germline CDR1 and CDR2: SGHNT and YYREEE (reference sequence). The CDR3 is made up of 11 amino acids. This TCR was sampled from a young man who had mild COVID-19 (a few samples of this study predate the infection). Cell type and time point are not known. The J gene is TRBJ2-5, the V gene TRBV5-4; a weak D match, TRBD1 (6 bases). Input material: PBMCs or a T cell subset sorted from them (not recorded which). CDR3 sequence (DNA): TGTGCCAGCAGCACCGACAGGATCAAGTACTTC. Translated: CASSTDRIKYF.